This record looks at one TCR beta chain sequence and its context. The antigen it binds to is not known. Base qualities were left out, and no much larger clone turns up one base away. Library generation was performed with the immunoSEQ multiplex PCR assay. A mixture of 60 forward primers for TCR Vbeta segments and 13 reverse primers for TCR Jbeta segments was used in the multiplex PCR. A multiplex PCR assay on genomic DNA amplified the CDR3 region of rearranged TCR beta genes. The amplified TCR beta libraries were sequenced on the Illumina HiSeq System as 87-base-pair reads. As for the authors' bioinformatics: In a later analysis, 70 million to 95 million unique TCR beta chains were counted across the approximately 640 repertoires, and roughly 10 million of these chains were shared by at least two donors. A nearest-neighbor algorithm error-corrected the raw reads and collapsed the reads into unique sequences, merging closely related sequences to remove PCR and sequencing errors. Alignment of CDR3 sequences to IMGT reference sequences was used to assign V, D and J gene segments. For a sequence to be retained, a match of at least six nucleotides to both a V gene segment and a J gene segment was required. Rearrangements were called productive when the CDR3 lacked stop codons and stayed in frame with V and J; all others were non-productive. Following IMGT convention, CDR3 was defined as the stretch from the second conserved V-encoded cysteine up to the conserved J-encoded phenylalanine. In an earlier analysis of more than 550 of the donors, sequences lacking an unambiguous match to a single V gene segment were excluded. In an earlier analysis of a few hundred of the donors, V segments were called functional above 56.7% productive rearrangements and were called segregating when the between-donor standard deviation exceeded 5%. To diagnose cytomegalovirus status from the catalog of TCR beta chain sequences, a statistical classification framework was built. In a later analysis, TCR nucleotide sequences were compared against IMGT/GENE-DB human TR gene sequences so that V and J genes could be assigned. The TCRdist pipeline was used in a later analysis to assign CDR3 sequences and most-parsimonious VDJ recombination scenarios. In a later analysis, each TCR beta chain was defined by its CDR3 amino acid sequence together with its V-gene family, and reads lacking a unique V-gene family were excluded. To address suspected cross-contamination and a sequencing artifact, a later analysis removed around 590 highly shared, low-generation-probability nucleotide sequences. In a later analysis, a clonal expansion index for each public chain was calculated from normalized within-repertoire ranks of inferred template counts. In a later analysis, generation probabilities were computed using a VDJ recombination model fitted to out-of-frame rearrangements, and the results were checked against IGoR. In a later analysis, TCR-TCR, TCR-HLA and TCR-CMV co-occurrence was scored with hypergeometric tests, and a repertoire-size bias correction was applied to TCR pairs. To estimate false discovery rates, a later analysis permuted the HLA or CMV assignments 20 times. A later analysis grouped co-occurring TCRs with DBSCAN, adding TCRdist sequence similarity when clustering within HLA-allele-positive subsets. Repertoires with fewer than 30,000 or more than 120,000 public chains were left out of co-occurrence clustering, as were five repertoires with anomalous nucleotide sharing. TCRdb took this table from immuneACCESS and kept in-frame rearrangements with V and J called. Such tables lack part of the clones; where checked against another copy, unresolved V genes explain under half of the gap, and the rest is unexplained. The V and J calls and the clone size are those of that table, but D and trimming were determined from the DNA. Within this sample are around 100,000 clones, with approximately 70% of them counted one time only. The ten biggest clones cover 0.87% of the sample.

These data come from a study of cytomegalovirus exposure and HLA in healthy donors (dated by TCRdb to about 2017). As for the study more broadly: According to an earlier analysis of a few hundred of the donors, about 190 million T cells yielded 117 million unique TCR beta sequences and approximately 300 Gb of sequence data. Of the 300 to 500 genotyped donors, more than 75% were placed in the genetic ancestry cluster associated with self-reported Caucasian donors. Typing coverage varied by locus: 629-630 donors for A, B, C, DRB1 and DQB1; 500 to 550 for DQA1; around 610 for DPA1; 450 to 480 for DPB1. About 5 DR-DQ haplotypes were handled as single units for association and clustering, since linkage in the cohort was strong. All discovery cohort repertoires had been generated using a single sequencing platform. Donor age, sex, ethnicity and CMV serostatus were compiled together with the repertoire data. To predict cytomegalovirus infection status, the study combined high-throughput TCR immunosequencing, statistical association of individual TCRs with disease status, and machine learning. Along with the approximately 620-subject first cohort, a separate validation cohort of over a hundred different subjects was used. Genome-wide SNP genotypes for about three fifths of the roughly 670 donors were used in a later genetic analysis, which treated that subset as a discovery cohort. The study aimed to test whether cataloging public T cell receptors could reveal signatures of past pathogen exposure. To decide whether each TCR beta V gene segment behaved as functional or pseudogenic, an earlier analysis of some 600 of the donors relied on high-throughput TCR beta sequencing. A later analysis re-analyzed previously published TCR beta repertoires from 500 to 700 donors and added high-resolution HLA genotyping to study TCR occurrence patterns. Among roughly 370 genotyped donors of the cohort, an average of approximately 250,000 unique TCR beta nucleotide sequences were sequenced per donor, about a sixth of them non-productive. The study profiled the T cell repertoires of hundreds of subjects by immunosequencing and related them to cytomegalovirus serostatus. An early release covering 500 to 750 HLA-typed donors comprised approximately 290 gigabases of sequencing data and approximately 85 million unique TCR sequences. HLA typing included class I and class II loci at four-digit resolution. The later analysis used no new phenotypic data to find candidate immune exposures, relying instead on TCR beta sequences and their occurrence across donors. Here is what the overall study found, with its caveats: In a later analysis, TCR association rates were found to vary across HLA loci, with the most associated TCRs seen for DRB1 alleles and the fewest for HLA-C alleles. Broadly in line with IMGT annotations, most TCR beta V segments showed up in productive rearrangements about 87% or about 30% of the time in an earlier analysis of 587 of the donors. Compared with the approximately 670-donor mean, donors in an Asian-associated ancestry cluster had fewer N-insertions in productive TCRs, according to a later genetic analysis. A cluster of highly shared sequence variants was judged likely to represent a technical artifact of the sequencing pipeline. When HLA alleles, especially DR and DQ, strongly co-occurred, TCR associations were difficult to assign to individual alleles. In a later analysis, around 17,000 TCR beta sequences were associated with specific HLA alleles at a false discovery rate of 0.05. Correlated functional status among segregating V segments might be attributable to linkage disequilibrium, but an unknown experimental factor could not be ruled out. A further reported finding was that TCR beta sequences accurately predicted the HLA-A and HLA-B alleles for most subjects in the first cohort. In vitro tests confirmed that a few of the cytomegalovirus-associated TCR beta chains recognize cytomegalovirus antigens. Sequencing depth was assumed to be roughly uniform across donors in the presence/absence analyses, though that assumption may not hold. Most TCR sequences were observed very rarely across donors, whereas some public TCRs were present in many individuals. A later analysis found that HLA-associated TCR beta chains were more clonally expanded and had lower generation probabilities than equally common non-associated chains. Several of the top co-occurrence clusters appeared to be linked to parvovirus B19, influenza, CMV and Epstein-Barr virus, according to a later analysis. In this cohort, only TCR beta chains were sequenced, and detectable features were limited by the absence of alpha or paired-chain data. The 87-base-pair reads could not distinguish some IMGT-functional V segments, including TRBV6-2 and TRBV6-3, so those segments were excluded. The only immune exposure information available for the cohort was CMV serostatus. In both the original and validation cohorts, the classifier was reported to diagnose cytomegalovirus status with high specificity and sensitivity. A total of about 150 TCR beta chains were listed by the study as associated with cytomegalovirus. Because some donors lacked HLA typing at each locus, the association tests relied only on the typed subset. Because counts were too low, approximately 18 rarely observed V segments, including chromosome 9 orphons, were excluded from the earlier analysis of a few hundred of the donors. According to the authors, the approach could potentially be generalized to other disease states and immunological phenotypes. A later analysis found that most CMV-associated TCR beta chains appeared HLA-restricted, with HLA associations seemingly driven largely by CMV exposure. V-gene and J-gene trimming of TCR beta chains was associated with a missense DCLRE1C variant in a later genetic analysis, and the association was replicated in an independent cohort.

At the junction V is shortened by 4 bases and J by 7 bases, with 23 bases in between. The germline V gene encodes CDR1 SQVTM and CDR2 ANQGSEA. The CDR3, from cysteine to phenylalanine, totals 16 residues. Just the 48-base CDR3 DNA is kept, in frame starting at base 1. The cohort was made up of 500 to 800 healthy bone marrow donors. All cohort members were sampled while nominally healthy, although unrecorded immune exposures were likely present. The donor tested CMV seronegative and was one of the 352 seronegative cohort members. Every donor gave a peripheral blood sample, and the peripheral blood mononuclear cells from that sample were used for TCR beta sequencing. The Qiagen DNeasy Blood Extraction Kit was used to extract genomic DNA from the blood cell samples.

The receptor chain draws on TRBV29-1 and TRBJ2-1; perhaps TRBD2 is the D gene, with 5 bases matching. The source is a woman in her twenties or thirties in good health and CMV-seronegative. The specimen was PBMCs. The nucleotides are TGCAGCGTTGGGCGACTCTCCCCGAGGGTAGGAAATGAGCAGTTCTTC. The translation is CSVGRLSPRVGNEQFF.